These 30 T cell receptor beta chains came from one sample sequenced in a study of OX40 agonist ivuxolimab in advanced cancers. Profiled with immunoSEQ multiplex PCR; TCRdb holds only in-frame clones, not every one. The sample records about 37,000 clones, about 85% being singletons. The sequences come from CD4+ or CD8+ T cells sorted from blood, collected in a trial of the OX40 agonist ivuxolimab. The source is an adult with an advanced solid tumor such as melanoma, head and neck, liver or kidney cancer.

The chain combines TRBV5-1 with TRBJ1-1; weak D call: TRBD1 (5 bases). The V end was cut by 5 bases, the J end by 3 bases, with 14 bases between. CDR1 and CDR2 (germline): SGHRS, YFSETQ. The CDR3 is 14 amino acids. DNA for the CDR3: TGCGCCAGCAGGGGGCAGGTCACGGACACTGAAGCTTTCTTT. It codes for CASRGQVTDTEAFF. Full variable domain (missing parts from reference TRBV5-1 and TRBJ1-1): KAGVTQTPRYLIKTRGQQVTLSCSPISGHRSVSWYQQTPGQGLQFLFEYFSETQRNKGNFPGRFSGRQFSNSRSEMNVSTLELGDSALYLCASRGQVTDTEAFFGQGTRLTVV.

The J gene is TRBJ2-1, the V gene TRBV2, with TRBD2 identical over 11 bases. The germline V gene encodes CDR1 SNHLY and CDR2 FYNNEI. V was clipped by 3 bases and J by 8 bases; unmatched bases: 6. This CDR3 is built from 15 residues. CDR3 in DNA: TGTGCCAGCAGTGATGCACTAGCGGGGGTCGATGAGCAGTTCTTC. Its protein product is CASSDALAGVDEQFF.

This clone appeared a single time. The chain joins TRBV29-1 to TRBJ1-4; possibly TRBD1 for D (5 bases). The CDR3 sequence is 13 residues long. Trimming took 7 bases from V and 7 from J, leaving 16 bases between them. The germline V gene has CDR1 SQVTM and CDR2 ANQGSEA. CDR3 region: CSARKGDGEKLFF. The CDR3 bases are TGCAGCGCCCGGAAAGGGGACGGTGAAAAACTGTTTTTT.

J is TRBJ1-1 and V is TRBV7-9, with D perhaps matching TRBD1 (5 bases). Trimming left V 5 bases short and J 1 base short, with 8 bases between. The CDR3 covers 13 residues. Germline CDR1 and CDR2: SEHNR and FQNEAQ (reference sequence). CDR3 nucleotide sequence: TGTGCCAGCAGCCGCACAGGGAACACTGAAGCTTTCTTT. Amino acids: CASSRTGNTEAFF.

The CDR3 sequence: CATGAQSSYNSPLHF. CDR3 sequence (DNA): TGTGCCACAGGGGCACAGAGCTCCTATAATTCACCCCTCCACTTT. The chain joins TRBV10-3 to TRBJ1-6, with D possibly matching TRBD1 (6 bases). Germline V CDR1 and CDR2: ENHRY, SYGVKD. CDR3 length: 15 amino acids. V lost 10 bases and J lost 0, with 13 bases in between.

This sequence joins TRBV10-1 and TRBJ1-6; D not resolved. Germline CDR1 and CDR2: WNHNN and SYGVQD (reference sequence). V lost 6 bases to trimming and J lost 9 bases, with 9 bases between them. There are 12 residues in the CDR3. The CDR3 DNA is TGCGCCAGCAGGGCCGGTGGTTCACCCCTCCACTTT. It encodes CASRAGGSPLHF.

This CDR3 reads CASSDLWTGRGYTF. The CDR3 region has the DNA TGTGCCAGCAGTGATCTGTGGACAGGGAGAGGCTACACCTTC. The chain joins TRBV6-1 to TRBJ1-2; 8 positions agree with TRBD1. V lost 3 bases to trimming and J lost 8 bases; unmatched junction nucleotides: 8. CDR3 length: 14 residues. The germline CDR1 and CDR2 sequences are MNHNS and SASEGT.

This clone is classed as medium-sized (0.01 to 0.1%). CDR3 in amino acids: CASSSTDTQYF. CDR3 in DNA: TGTGCCAGCAGTAGCACAGATACGCAGTATTTT. The J gene is TRBJ2-3, the V gene TRBV6-5; D not resolved. V lost 5 bases and J 0 bases, leaving 0 bases between the germline ends. Germline CDR1 and CDR2: MNHEY and SVGAGI. This CDR3 is 11 amino acids long.

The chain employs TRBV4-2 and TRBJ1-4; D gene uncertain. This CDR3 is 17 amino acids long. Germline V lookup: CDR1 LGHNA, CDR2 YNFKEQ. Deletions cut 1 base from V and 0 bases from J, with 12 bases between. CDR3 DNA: TGTGCCAGCAGCCAAGGGGTACAGCTTGCAACTAATGAAAAACTGTTTTTT. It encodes CASSQGVQLATNEKLFF.

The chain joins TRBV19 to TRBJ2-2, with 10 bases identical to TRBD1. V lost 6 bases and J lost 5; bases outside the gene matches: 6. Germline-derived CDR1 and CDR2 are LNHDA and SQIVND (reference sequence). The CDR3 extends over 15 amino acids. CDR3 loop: CASSLGQGVTGELFF. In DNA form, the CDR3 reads TGTGCCAGTAGCCTCGGACAGGGGGTAACCGGGGAGCTGTTTTTT.

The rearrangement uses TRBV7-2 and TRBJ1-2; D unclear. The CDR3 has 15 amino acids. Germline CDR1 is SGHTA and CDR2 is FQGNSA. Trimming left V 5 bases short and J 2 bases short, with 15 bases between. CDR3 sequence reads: CASSPDLTSNYGYTF. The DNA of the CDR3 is TGTGCCAGCAGCCCCGACTTAACATCGAACTATGGCTACACCTTC. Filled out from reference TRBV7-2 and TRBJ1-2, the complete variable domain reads GAGVSQSPSNKVTEKGKDVELRCDPISGHTALYWYRQSLGQGLEFLIYFQGNSAPDKSGLPSDRFSAERTGGSVSTLTIQRTQQEDSAVYLCASSPDLTSNYGYTFGSGTRLTVV.

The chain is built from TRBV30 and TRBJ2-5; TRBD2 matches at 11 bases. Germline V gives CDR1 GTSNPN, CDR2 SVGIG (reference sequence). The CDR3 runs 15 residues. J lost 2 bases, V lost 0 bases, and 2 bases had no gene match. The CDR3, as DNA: TGTGCCTGGAGTGTGGGACTAGCGGATCAAGAGACCCAGTACTTC. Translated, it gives CAWSVGLADQETQYF.

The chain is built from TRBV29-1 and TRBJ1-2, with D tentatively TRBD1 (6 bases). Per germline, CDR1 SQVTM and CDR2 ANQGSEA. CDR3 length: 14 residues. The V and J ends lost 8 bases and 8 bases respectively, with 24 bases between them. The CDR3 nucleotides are TGCAGCACTCTGGACCACAGGGAGTCAGAAGGCTACACCTTC. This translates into CSTLDHRESEGYTF.

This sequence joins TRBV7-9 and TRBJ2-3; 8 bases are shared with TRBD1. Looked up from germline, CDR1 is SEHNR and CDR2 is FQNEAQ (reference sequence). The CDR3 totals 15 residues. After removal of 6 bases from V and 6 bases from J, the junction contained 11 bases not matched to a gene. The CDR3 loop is CASRNPGGVEDTQYF. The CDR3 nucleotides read TGTGCCAGCAGGAATCCAGGGGGCGTAGAGGATACGCAGTATTTT.

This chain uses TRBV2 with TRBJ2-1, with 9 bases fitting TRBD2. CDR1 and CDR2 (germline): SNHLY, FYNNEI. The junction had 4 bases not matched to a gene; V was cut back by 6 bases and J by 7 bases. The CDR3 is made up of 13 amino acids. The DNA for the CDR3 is TGTGCCAGCAGGAGTAGCGGGAGTAATGAGCAGTTCTTC. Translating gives CASRSSGSNEQFF.

The CDR3 DNA reads as TGTGCCAGTAGTCGTTTCGGGCAGGGTGCCTACGAGCAGTACTTC. This gives the protein CASSRFGQGAYEQYF. The V gene is TRBV19, the J gene TRBJ2-7, with a weak D call TRBD1 (5 bases). V lost 5 bases and J 2 bases, leaving 16 bases between the germline ends. This CDR3 has 15 amino acids. The germline V gene has CDR1 LNHDA and CDR2 SQIVND (reference sequence). Drawing the rest from reference TRBV19 and TRBJ2-7, the complete variable domain is DGGITQSPKYLFRKEGQNVTLSCEQNLNHDAMYWYRQDPGQGLRLIYYSQIVNDFQKGDIAEGYSVSREKKESFPLTVTSAQKNPTAFYLCASSRFGQGAYEQYFGPGTRLTVT.

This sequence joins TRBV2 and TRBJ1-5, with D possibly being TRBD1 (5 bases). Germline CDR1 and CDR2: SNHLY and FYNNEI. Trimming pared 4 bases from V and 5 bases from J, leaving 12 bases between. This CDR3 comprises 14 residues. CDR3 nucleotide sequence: TGTGCCAGCAGTGGAGCAGGGATTTATCAGCCCCAGCATTTT. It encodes CASSGAGIYQPQHF.

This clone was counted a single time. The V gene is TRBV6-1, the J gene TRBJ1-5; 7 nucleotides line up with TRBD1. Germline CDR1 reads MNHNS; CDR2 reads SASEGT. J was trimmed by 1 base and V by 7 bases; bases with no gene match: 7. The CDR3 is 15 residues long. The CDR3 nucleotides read TGTGCCAGCATAGTTGGGACAGCAAGCAATCAGCCCCAGCATTTT. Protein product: CASIVGTASNQPQHF.

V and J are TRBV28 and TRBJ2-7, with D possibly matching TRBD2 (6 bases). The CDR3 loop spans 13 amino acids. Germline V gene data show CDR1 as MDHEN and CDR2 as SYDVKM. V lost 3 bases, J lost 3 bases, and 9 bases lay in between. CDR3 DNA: TGTGCCAGCAGTTTGGGGACTGTCTACGAGCAGTACTTC. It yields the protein CASSLGTVYEQYF.

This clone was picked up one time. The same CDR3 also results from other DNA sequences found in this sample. For the CDR3, the DNA is TGTGCCAGCAGCTTAGGTACAGATACGCAGTATTTT. Amino acid sequence: CASSLGTDTQYF. The chain links TRBV7-9 to TRBJ2-3; the D is unclear. The germline gives CDR1 SEHNR, CDR2 FQNEAQ (reference sequence). The CDR3 runs 12 residues. V shed 1 base and J shed 3 bases, with 2 bases lying between them.

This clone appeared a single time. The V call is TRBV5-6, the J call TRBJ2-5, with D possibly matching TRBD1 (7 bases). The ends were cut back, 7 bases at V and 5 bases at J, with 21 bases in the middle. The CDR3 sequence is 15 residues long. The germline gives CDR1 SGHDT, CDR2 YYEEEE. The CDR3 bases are TGTGCCAGCCTCAGGGGGGCGGCGAGTAGGGAGACCCAGTACTTC. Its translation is CASLRGAASRETQYF.

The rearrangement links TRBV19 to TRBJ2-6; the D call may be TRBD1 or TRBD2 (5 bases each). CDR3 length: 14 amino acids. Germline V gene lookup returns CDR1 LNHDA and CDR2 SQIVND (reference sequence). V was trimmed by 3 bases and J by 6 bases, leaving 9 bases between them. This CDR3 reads CASSIGGSANVLTF. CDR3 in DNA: TGTGCCAGTAGTATTGGGGGTTCGGCCAACGTCCTGACTTTC.

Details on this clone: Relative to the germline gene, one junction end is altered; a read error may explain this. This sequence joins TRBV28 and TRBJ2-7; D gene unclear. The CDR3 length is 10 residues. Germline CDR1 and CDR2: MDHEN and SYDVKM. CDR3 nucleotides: TGTGCCAGCAGTTCCGCCAGGCTTCACTTC. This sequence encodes CASSSARLHF.

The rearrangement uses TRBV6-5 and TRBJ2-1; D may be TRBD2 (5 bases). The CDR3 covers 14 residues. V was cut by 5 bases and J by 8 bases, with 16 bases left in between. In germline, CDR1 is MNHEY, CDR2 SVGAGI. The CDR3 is CASSRAPTSHEQFF. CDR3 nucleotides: TGTGCCAGCAGTCGAGCCCCTACTAGTCATGAGCAGTTCTTC.

CDR3 residues: CASSQGTGVHTQYF. For the CDR3, the DNA is TGCGCCAGCAGCCAGGGGACAGGGGTTCATACGCAGTATTTT. The genes are TRBV4-1 and TRBJ2-3; 10 nucleotides agree with TRBD1. CDR1 is MGHRA, CDR2 YSYEKL, per germline. The V gene end was trimmed by 3 bases and the J gene end by 7 bases; junction bases not matched to a gene: 4. The CDR3 extends over 14 amino acids.

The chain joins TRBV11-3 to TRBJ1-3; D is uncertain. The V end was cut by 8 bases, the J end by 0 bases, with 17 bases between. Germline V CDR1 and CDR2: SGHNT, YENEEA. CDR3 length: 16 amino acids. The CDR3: CASVSVVNYSGNTIYF. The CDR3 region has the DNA TGTGCCAGCGTCTCTGTGGTCAACTACTCTGGAAACACCATATATTTT.

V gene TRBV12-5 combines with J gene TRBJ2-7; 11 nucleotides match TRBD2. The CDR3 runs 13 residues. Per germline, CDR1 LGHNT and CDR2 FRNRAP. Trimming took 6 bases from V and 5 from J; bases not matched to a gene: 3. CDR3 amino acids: CASGTSGINEQYF. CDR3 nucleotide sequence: TGTGCTAGTGGGACTAGCGGGATAAACGAGCAGTACTTC.

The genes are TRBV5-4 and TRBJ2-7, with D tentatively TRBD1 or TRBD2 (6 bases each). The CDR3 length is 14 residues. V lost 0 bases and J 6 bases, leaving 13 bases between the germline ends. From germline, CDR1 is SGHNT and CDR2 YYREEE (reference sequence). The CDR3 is CASSLAGGGGEQYF. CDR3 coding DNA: TGTGCCAGCAGCTTGGCCGGAGGGGGAGGCGAGCAGTACTTC.

The CDR3 loop is CSVDRQGGETQYF. The CDR3 region has the DNA TGCAGCGTTGATCGCCAGGGGGGAGAGACCCAGTACTTC. The rearrangement joins TRBV29-1 to TRBJ2-5; weak D call: TRBD1 (7 bases). The length of the CDR3 is 13 residues. Trimming pared 3 bases from V and 4 bases from J, leaving 12 bases between. Germline V gene data show CDR1 as SQVTM and CDR2 as ANQGSEA. Full variable domain (missing parts from reference TRBV29-1 and TRBJ2-5): SAVISQKPSRDICQRGTSLTIQCQVDSQVTMMFWYRQQPGQSLTLIATANQGSEATYESGFVIDKFPISRPNLTFSTLTVSNMSPEDSSIYLCSVDRQGGETQYFGPGTRLLVL.

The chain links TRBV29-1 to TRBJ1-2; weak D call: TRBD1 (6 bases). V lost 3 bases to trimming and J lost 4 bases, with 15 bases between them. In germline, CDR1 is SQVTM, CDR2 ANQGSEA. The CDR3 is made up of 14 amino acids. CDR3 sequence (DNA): TGCAGCGTTGAGGGGGGGGCGCTGGGCTATGGCTACACCTTC. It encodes CSVEGGALGYGYTF.